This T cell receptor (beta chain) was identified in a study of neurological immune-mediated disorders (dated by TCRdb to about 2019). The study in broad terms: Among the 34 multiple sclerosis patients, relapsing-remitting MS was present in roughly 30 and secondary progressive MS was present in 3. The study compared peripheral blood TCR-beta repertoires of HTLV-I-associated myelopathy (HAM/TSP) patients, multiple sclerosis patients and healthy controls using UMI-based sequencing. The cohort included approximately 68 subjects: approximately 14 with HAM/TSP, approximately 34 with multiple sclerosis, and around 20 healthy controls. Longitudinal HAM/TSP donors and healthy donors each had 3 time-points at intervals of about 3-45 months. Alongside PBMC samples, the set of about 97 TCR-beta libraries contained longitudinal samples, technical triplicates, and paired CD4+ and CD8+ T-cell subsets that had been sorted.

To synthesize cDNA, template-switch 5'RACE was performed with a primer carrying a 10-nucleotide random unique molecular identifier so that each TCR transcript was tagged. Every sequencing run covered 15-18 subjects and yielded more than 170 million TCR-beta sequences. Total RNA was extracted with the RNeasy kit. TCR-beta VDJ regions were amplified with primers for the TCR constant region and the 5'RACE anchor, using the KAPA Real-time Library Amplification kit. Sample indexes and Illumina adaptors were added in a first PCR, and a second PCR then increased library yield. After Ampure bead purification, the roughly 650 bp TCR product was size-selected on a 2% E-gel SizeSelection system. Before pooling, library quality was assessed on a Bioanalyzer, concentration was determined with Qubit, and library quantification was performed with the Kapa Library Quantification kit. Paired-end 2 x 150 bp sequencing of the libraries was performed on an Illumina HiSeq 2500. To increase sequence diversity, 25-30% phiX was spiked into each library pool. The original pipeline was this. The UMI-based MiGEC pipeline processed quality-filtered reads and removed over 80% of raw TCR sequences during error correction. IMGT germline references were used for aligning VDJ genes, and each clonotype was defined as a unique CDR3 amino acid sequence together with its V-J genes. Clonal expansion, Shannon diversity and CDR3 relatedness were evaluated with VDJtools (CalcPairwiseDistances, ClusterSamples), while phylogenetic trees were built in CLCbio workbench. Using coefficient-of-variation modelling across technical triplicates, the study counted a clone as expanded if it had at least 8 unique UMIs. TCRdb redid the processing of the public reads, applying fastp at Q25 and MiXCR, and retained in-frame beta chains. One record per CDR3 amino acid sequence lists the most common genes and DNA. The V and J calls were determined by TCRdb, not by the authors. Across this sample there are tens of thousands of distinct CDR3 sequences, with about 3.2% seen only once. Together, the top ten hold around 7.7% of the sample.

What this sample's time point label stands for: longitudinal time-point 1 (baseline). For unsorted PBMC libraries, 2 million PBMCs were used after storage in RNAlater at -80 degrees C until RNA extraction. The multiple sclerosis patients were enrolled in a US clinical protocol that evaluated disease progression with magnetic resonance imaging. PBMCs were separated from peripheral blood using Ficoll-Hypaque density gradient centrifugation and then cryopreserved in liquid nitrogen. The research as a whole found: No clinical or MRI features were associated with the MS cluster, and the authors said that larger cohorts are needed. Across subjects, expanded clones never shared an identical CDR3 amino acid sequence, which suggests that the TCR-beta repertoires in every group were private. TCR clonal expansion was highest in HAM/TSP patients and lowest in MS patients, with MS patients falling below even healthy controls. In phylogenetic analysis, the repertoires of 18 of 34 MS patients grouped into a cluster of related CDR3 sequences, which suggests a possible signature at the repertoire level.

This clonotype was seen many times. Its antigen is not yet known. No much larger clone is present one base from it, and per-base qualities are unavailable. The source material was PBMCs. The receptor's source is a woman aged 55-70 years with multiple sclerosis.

The CDR3 corresponds to CSVRERGNQPQHF. The base sequence is TGCAGTGTCAGAGAGAGGGGCAATCAGCCCCAGCATTTT. This sequence uses TRBV20-1 and TRBJ1-5; the D gene remains uncertain. V sheds 7 bases and J sheds 2 bases, leaving 12 bases between their ends. The germline V gene (reference sequence) gives CDR1 as DFQATT and CDR2 as SNEGSKA. Its CDR3 holds 13 amino acids, cysteine through phenylalanine. Solely the CDR3 DNA is kept, with 39 bases framed from the first base.